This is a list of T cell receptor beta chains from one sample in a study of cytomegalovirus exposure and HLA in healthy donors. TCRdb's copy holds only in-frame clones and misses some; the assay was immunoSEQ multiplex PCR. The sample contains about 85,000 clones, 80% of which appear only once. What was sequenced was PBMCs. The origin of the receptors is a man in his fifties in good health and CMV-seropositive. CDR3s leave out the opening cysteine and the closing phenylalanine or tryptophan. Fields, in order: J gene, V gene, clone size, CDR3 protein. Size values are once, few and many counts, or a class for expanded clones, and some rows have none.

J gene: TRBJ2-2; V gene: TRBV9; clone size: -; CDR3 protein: ASSGGLARPLAGELF
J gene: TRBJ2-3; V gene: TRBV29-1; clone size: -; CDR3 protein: SVQGAADTQY
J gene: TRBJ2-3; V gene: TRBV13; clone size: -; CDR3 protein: ASSGAGVVRDTQY
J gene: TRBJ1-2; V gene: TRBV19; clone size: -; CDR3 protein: ASSTPRTGLNRNYGYT
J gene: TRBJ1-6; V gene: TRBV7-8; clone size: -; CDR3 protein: ASSDSSYNSPLH
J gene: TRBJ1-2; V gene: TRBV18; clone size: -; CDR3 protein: ASSAGQRGLDGYT
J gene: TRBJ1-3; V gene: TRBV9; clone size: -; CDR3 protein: ASSVGGMTGNTIY
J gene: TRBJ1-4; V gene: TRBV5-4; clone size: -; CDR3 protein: ASSRYTTGNFNEKLF
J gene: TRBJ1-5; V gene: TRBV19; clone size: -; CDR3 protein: ASSIDSPHQPQH
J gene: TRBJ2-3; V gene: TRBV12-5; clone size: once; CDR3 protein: ASGLGSLGGSADTQY
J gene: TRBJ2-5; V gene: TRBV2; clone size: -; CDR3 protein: ASRTSGTSLEETQY
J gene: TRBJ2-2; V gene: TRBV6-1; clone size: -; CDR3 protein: ASRPTMSGELF
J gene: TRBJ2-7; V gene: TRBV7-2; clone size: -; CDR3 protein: ASSAGSPRQY
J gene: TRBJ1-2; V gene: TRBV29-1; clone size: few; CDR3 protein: SVGSQGEGYT
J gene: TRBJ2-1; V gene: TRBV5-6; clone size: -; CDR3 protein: ASSFRTSGSDEQF
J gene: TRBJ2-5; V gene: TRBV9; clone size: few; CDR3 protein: ASSVGGGLGQETQY
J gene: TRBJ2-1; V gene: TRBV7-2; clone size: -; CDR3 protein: ASSPRSGRAHNEQF
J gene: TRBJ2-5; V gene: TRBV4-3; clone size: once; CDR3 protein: ASSQDLMETQY
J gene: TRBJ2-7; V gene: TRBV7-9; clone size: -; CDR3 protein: ASSSDRGNYEQY
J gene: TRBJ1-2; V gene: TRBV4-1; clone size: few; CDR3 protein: ASSQPGQGATGYT
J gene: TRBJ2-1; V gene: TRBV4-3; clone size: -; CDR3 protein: ASSQERTAYNEQF
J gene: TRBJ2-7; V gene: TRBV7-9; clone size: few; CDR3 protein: SSSLATVYEQY
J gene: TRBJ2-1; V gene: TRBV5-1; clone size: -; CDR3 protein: ASSLNPSGSSYNEQF
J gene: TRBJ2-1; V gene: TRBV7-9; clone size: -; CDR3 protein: SSSVADFGQF
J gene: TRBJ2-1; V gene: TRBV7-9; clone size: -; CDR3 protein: ASSLDGGWEF
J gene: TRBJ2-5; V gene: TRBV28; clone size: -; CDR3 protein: ASSPTSPQETQY
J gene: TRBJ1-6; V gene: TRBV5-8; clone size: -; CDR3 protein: ASSRQAYNSPLH
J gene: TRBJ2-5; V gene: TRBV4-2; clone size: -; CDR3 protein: ASSQDRGQETQY
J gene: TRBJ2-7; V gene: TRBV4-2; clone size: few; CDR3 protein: ASSQERVGGYEQY
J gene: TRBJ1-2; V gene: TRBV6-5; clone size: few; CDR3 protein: ASSPWGGGYGYT
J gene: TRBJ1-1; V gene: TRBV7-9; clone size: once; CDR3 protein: SSSLGAGTEAF
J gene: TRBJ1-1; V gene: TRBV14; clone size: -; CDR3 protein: ASSQARGGSAF
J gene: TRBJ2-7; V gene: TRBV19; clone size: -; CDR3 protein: ASSIVPGEDEQY
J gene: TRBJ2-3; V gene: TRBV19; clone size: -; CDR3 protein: ASCRGTDTQY
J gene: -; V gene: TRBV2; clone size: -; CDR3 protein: ASMFSGTTYEQY
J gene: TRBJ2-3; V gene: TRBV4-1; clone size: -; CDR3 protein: ASSQALTGLHTDTQY
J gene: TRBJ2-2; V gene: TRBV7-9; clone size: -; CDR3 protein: ASSPGGLLNTGELF
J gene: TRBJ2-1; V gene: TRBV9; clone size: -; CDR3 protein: ASSGLAGGQIGEQF
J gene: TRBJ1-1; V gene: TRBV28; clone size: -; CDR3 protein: ASSRGVDNTEAF
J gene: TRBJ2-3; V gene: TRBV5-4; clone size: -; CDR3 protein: ASSFLARSDTQY
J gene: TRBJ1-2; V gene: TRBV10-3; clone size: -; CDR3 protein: AISELDRGASYGYT
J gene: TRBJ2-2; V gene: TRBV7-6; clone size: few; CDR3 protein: ASSPLAENTGELF
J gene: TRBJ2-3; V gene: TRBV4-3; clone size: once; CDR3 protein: ASSRTATSGGADTQY
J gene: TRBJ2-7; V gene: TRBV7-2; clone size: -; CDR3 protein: ASSSLLIYEQY
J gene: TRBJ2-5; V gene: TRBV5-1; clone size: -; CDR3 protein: ASRPGGGQETQY
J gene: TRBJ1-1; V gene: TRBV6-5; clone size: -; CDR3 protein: ASSEMNTEAF
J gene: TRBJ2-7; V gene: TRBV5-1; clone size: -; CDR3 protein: ASSLETSGIYEQY
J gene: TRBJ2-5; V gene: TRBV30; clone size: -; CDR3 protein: AWSSGLKTQY
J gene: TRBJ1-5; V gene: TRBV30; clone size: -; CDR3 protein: AWSPLRTGSNQPQH
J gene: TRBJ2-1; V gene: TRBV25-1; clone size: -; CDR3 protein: ASSPSGGYNEQF
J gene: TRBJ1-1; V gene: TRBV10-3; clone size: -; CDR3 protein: AMSERGDTEAF
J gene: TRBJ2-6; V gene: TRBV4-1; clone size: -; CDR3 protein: ASSQGPLAFGANVLT
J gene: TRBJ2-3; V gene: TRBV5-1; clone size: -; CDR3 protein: ASSPLGGFTDTQY
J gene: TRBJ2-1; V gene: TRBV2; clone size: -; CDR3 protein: ASRAGTSGRAPWF
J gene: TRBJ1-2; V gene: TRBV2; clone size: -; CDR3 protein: ASSDNRGINYGYT
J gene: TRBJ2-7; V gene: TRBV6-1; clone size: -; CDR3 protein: ASSIGTSGYEQY
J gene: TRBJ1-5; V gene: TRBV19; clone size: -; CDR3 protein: ASSIGSGRNQPQH
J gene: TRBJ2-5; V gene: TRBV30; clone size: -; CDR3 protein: AWSVAGETQY
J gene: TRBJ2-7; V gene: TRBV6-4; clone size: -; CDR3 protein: ASSFELGPYEQY
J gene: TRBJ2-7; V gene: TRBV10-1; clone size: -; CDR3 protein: ARRLAYEQY